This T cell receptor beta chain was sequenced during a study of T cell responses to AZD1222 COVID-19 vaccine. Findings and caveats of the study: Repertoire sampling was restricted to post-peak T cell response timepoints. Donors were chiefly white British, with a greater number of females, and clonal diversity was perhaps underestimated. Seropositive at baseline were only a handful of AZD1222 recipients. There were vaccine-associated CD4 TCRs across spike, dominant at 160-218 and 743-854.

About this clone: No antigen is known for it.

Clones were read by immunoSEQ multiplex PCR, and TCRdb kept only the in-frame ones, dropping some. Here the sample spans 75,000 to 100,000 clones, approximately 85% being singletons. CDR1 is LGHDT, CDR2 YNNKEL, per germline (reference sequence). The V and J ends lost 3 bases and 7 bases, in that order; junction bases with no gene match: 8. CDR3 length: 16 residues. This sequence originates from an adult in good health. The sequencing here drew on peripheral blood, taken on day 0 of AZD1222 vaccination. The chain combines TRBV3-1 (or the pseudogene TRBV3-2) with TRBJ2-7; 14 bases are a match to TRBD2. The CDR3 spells CASSHRLAGGPVEQYF. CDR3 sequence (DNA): TGTGCCAGCAGCCATCGACTAGCGGGGGGGCCAGTTGAGCAGTACTTC.